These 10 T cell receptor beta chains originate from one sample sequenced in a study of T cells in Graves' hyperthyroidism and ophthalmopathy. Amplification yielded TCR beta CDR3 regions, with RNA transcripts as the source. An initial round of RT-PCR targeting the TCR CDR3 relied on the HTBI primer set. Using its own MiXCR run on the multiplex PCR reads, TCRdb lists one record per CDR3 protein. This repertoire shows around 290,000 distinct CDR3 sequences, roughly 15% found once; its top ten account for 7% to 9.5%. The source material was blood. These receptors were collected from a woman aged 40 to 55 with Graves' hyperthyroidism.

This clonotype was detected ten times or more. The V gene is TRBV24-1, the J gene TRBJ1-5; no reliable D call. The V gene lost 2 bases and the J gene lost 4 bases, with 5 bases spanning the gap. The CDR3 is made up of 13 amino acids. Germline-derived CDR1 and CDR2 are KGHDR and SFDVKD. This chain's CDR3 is CATSDSRNQPQHF. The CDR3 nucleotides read TGTGCCACCAGTGATTCGAGGAATCAGCCCCAGCATTTT.

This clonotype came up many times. CDR3 sequence reads: CASSPLQNTEAFF. In DNA, the CDR3 is TGTGCCAGCTCACCATTACAGAACACTGAAGCTTTCTTT. The J gene is TRBJ1-1, the V gene TRBV18; the D is unclear. CDR3 length: 13 amino acids. Trimming left V 2 bases short and J 1 base short, with 5 bases between. Germline V gene data show CDR1 as KGHSH and CDR2 as LQKENI.

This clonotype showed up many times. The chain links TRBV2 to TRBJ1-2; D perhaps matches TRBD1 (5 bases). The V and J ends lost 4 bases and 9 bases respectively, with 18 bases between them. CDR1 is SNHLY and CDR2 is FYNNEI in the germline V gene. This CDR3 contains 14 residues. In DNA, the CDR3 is TGTGCCAGCAGTGGACGGGGTCAGGGAGTAAGCTACACCTTC. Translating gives CASSGRGQGVSYTF.

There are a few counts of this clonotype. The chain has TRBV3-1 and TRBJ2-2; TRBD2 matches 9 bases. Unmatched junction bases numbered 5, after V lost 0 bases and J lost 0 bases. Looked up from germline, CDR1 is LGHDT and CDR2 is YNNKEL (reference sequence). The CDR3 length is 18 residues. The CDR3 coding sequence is TGTGCCAGCAGCCAAGAAGGGGTAGCGGGAGCGAACACCGGGGAGCTGTTTTTT. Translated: CASSQEGVAGANTGELFF.

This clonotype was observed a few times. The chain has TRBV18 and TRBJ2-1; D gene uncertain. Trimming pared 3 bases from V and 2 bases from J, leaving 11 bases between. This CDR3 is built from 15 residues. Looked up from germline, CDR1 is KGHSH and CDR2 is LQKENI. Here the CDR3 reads CASSPTRSAYNEQFF. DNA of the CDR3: TGTGCCAGCTCACCGACACGGTCTGCCTACAATGAGCAGTTCTTC. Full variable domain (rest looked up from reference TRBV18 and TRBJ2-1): NAGVMQNPRHLVRRRGQEARLRCSPMKGHSHVYWYRQLPEEGLKFMVYLQKENIIDESGMPKERFSAEFPKEGPSILRIQQVVRGDSAAYFCASSPTRSAYNEQFFGPGTRLTVL.

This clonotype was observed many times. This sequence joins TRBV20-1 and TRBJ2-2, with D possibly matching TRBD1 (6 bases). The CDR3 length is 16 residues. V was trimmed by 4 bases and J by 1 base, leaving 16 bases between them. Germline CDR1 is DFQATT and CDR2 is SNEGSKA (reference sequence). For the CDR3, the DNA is TGCAGTGCTACGTTGAGCCGGGACAAGAACACCGGGGAGCTGTTTTTT. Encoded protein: CSATLSRDKNTGELFF.

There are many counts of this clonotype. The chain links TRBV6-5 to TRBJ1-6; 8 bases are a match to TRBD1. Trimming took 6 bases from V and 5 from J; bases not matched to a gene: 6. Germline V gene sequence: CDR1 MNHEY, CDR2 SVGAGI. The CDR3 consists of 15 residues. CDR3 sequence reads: CASRTNRGDNSPLHF. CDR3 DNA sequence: TGTGCCAGCAGGACTAACAGGGGGGATAATTCACCCCTCCACTTT.

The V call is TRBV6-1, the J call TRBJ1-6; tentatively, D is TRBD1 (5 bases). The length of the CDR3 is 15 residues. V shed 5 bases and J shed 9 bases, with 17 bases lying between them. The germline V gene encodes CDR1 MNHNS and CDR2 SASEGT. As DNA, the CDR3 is TGTGCCAGCAGTACGGGACCCGTCTTGGGTTCACCCCTCCACTTT. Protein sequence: CASSTGPVLGSPLHF.

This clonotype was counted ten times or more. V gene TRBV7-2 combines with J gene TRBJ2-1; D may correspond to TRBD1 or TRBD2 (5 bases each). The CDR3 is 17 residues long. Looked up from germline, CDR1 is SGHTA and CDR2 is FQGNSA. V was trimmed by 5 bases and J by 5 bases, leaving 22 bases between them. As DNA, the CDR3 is TGTGCCAGCAGCCCAGGGCCCCAATCTAGCTTGAACAATGAGCAGTTCTTC. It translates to CASSPGPQSSLNNEQFF.

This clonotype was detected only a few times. CDR3 loop: CASSIRAFLEGLGLQETQYF. The CDR3 nucleotides are TGTGCCAGTAGTATCCGGGCCTTTCTTGAGGGATTGGGCCTTCAAGAGACCCAGTACTTC. The V call is TRBV19, the J call TRBJ2-5; a possible D gene is TRBD2 (5 bases). The CDR3 consists of 20 residues. Per the germline V gene, CDR1 is LNHDA and CDR2 is SQIVND (reference sequence). The ends were cut back, 3 bases at V and 2 bases at J, with 28 bases in the middle.